The clone carrying this TCR beta chain was counted between two and nine times. Other DNA sequences within the sample encode an identical CDR3. CDR1 is MNHEY and CDR2 is SVGAGI in the germline V gene. The CDR3 loop spans 14 amino acids. V was trimmed by 5 bases and J by 4 bases, leaving 12 bases between them. This specimen comes from a study of shared clonotypes between healthy human individuals. TCRdb keeps only in-frame clones here, not all; method: immunoSEQ multiplex PCR. Of 2,100,000 or so clones in the sample, almost 96% were seen once. V and J are TRBV6-5 and TRBJ1-3; D is possibly TRBD1 (6 bases). What was sequenced was naive CD4+ T cells sorted from blood. As for subset: CD45RA+ positively selected. The sequence was obtained from a young man in good health. CDR3 bases: TGTGCCAGCAGTAGAACAGGGCCGGGAAACACCATATATTTT. Encoded protein: CASSRTGPGNTIYF.